One sample yielded the 12 T cell receptor beta chains listed below, sequenced in a study of blood T cell repertoires in COVID-19. The table came from immunoSEQ multiplex PCR; TCRdb's copy has only in-frame clones and leaves some out. The profile shows more than 200,000 clones, over 65% of them singletons. Sequencing input: peripheral blood. These receptors all come from a woman aged 70-85 years with active or convalescent COVID-19.

This chain joins TRBV5-1 and TRBJ1-2; 11 bases are a match to TRBD1. The CDR3 runs to 15 residues. CDR1 is SGHRS and CDR2 is YFSETQ in the germline V gene. Trimming removed 6 bases from V and 7 bases from J; junction bases left unmatched: 11. Here the CDR3 DNA reads TGCGCCAGCACCCTTAGCGGACAGGGGGCGAGTGGCTACACCTTC. Protein: CASTLSGQGASGYTF.

V usage is TRBV5-4 and J usage is TRBJ2-7; tentatively, D is TRBD1 (5 bases). CDR1 is SGHNT, CDR2 YYREEE, per germline (reference sequence). The CDR3 extends over 12 amino acids. V lost 3 bases, J lost 4 bases, and 8 bases lay in between. The CDR3 region has the DNA TGTGCCAGCAGCTGGTACAGGTACGAGCAGTACTTC. Protein sequence: CASSWYRYEQYF.

The gene calls are TRBV18 and TRBJ1-2, with D perhaps matching TRBD1 (5 bases). V lost 4 bases, J lost 2 bases, and 8 bases lay in between. Germline values: CDR1 KGHSH, CDR2 LQKENI. The CDR3 runs to 13 residues. In nucleotides, the CDR3 is TGTGCCAGCTCACAAGGGGCGAACTATGGCTACACCTTC. It is translated as CASSQGANYGYTF.

In its sample, this clone was seen once. One end of the junction is discordant with germline, which a read error may explain. The V and J genes are TRBV7-7 and TRBJ2-5; 7 bases match TRBD1. The CDR3 is 12 amino acids. CDR1 is SSHAT, CDR2 FNYEAQ, per germline (reference sequence). The CDR3 DNA sequence: TGTGCTAGCAGCCCGGACAGGGAGACCCAGTACTTC. Translated, it gives CASSPDRETQYF.

This chain links TRBV28 with TRBJ2-3; TRBD1 matches at 9 bases. This CDR3 has 16 amino acids. J was trimmed by 1 base and V by 4 bases; bases with no gene match: 6. Germline lookup yields CDR1 MDHEN and CDR2 SYDVKM. CDR3 region: CASSSADRGGTDTQYF. Here the CDR3 DNA reads TGTGCCAGCAGTTCCGCGGACAGGGGCGGCACAGATACGCAGTATTTT.

This clone was detected only a few times. The J gene is TRBJ2-1, the V gene TRBV7-6; 9 bases match TRBD2. Germline CDR1 SGHVS, CDR2 FNYEAQ. The ends lost 1 base at V and 4 bases at J; junction bases unmatched: 5. CDR3 size: 16 residues. As DNA, the CDR3 is TGTGCCAGCAGCTTAGAAAGGACTAGCGTTTACAATGAGCAGTTCTTC. Amino acids: CASSLERTSVYNEQFF.

The V and J genes are TRBV11-2 and TRBJ1-4, with TRBD1 matching 9 bases. The junction had 8 bases not matched to a gene; V was cut back by 4 bases and J by 8 bases. The CDR3 length is 15 residues. The germline gives CDR1 SGHAT, CDR2 FQNNGV. The CDR3 sequence: CASSSTGGGGEKLFF. DNA for the CDR3: TGTGCCAGCAGCTCGACAGGGGGAGGTGGAGAAAAACTGTTTTTT.

The rearrangement joins TRBV7-3 to TRBJ2-3, with 7 bases fitting TRBD1. CDR3 length equals 14 residues. Trimming at V came to 1 base and at J to 4 bases, leaving 2 bases not matched to a gene. Germline-derived CDR1 and CDR2 are SGHTA and FQGTGA. The CDR3 reads CASSLSTGADTQYF. CDR3 in DNA: TGTGCCAGCAGCTTAAGTACAGGGGCAGATACGCAGTATTTT.

The chain combines TRBV24-1 with TRBJ1-2; 7 nucleotides line up with TRBD1. V lost 5 bases, J lost 0 bases, and 2 bases stayed unmatched. CDR1 and CDR2 (germline): KGHDR, SFDVKD. This CDR3 has 14 residues. The DNA of the CDR3 is TGTGCCACCAGTGTAGGACAGGCTAACTATGGCTACACCTTC. The encoded protein is CATSVGQANYGYTF.

The chain carries TRBV10-3 and TRBJ1-1; possibly TRBD1 for D (6 bases). Trimming pared 2 bases from V and 0 bases from J, leaving 10 bases between. This CDR3 has 15 amino acids. CDR1 is ENHRY and CDR2 is SYGVKD in the germline V gene. As DNA, the CDR3 is TGTGCCATCAGTGAGCGGGGGGCGCTGAACACTGAAGCTTTCTTT. This gives the protein CAISERGALNTEAFF.

This chain connects TRBV28 to TRBJ1-3, with a tentative D call TRBD1 (5 bases). CDR3 length equals 16 residues. Germline assignment: CDR1 MDHEN and CDR2 SYDVKM. Trimming took off 4 bases at V and 2 bases at J, with 15 bases between the two ends. The CDR3 is CASSSPQGMAGNTIYF. The CDR3 nucleotides read TGTGCCAGCAGTTCACCCCAGGGCATGGCTGGAAACACCATATATTTT.

CDR3 coding DNA: TGTGCCAGCAGCATAGATGCGGGGGCCGCAAATGAGCAGTTCTTC. This translates into CASSIDAGAANEQFF. This chain joins TRBV7-2 and TRBJ2-1, with a weak D call TRBD2 (7 bases). The CDR3 runs to 15 residues. Trimming took 5 bases from V and 7 from J, leaving 18 bases between them. Germline CDR1 is SGHTA and CDR2 is FQGNSA.